Below are 2 T cell receptor beta chains sequenced from a single sample in a study of identical twins. One entry per CDR3 protein results from TCRdb running MiXCR on the 5' RACE reads. The table records 400,000 to 550,000 distinct CDR3 sequences, roughly 26% of them present only once. The sample was also reused in another study, on T cells expressing NK-cell markers.

The sequencing sample was made of CD4+ T cells sorted from blood. These receptors came from a woman under 30 in good health.

This clonotype was counted a few times. J is TRBJ1-2 and V is TRBV9; D remains unclear. The CDR3 covers 15 residues. V was cut by 1 base and J by 5 bases, with 15 bases left in between. The germline V gene has CDR1 SGDLS and CDR2 YYNGEE. Here the CDR3 reads CASSVQAGDTYGYTF. CDR3 in DNA: TGTGCCAGCAGCGTACAGGCAGGAGACACTTATGGCTACACCTTC.

The V call is TRBV4-2, the J call TRBJ2-7; possibly TRBD1 for D (6 bases). The CDR3 runs 14 residues. Trimming took 5 bases from V and 3 from J, leaving 14 bases between them. In germline, CDR1 is LGHNA, CDR2 YNFKEQ. The CDR3 loop is CASSYLAGVYEQYF. Written as DNA, the CDR3 is TGTGCCAGCAGCTACTTGGCAGGGGTCTACGAGCAGTACTTC.